This T cell receptor (beta chain) was profiled in a study of control samples from healthy donors and cancer patients (dated by TCRdb to about 2020). The germline V gene specifies ENHRY as CDR1 and SYGVKD as CDR2. The CDR3 covers 14 residues, taking in both the cysteine and the phenylalanine. Just the 42-base CDR3 DNA is kept, in frame starting at base 1. Here V drops 6 bases and J drops 2 bases, and the junction holds 3 bases not matched to any gene. With respect to this clone: Its antigen is unknown. Within one base of it there is no much larger clone, and no base qualities were kept.

The method behind the library was the immunoSEQ multiplex PCR assay. Held by TCRdb, this immuneACCESS table contains in-frame sequences only and omits some clones. Under half of the omission traces to an unresolved V gene where checked; the cause of the rest is unknown. The sample table contains approximately 72,000 clones; only one count was recorded for over 75% of them. More than 5.5% of the sample lies in the top ten. This TCR came from a man aged 45-60 years in good health. The specimen was blood. The chain employs TRBV10-3 and TRBJ1-3; 8 bases in the junction line up with TRBD1. The DNA reads as follows: TGTGCCATCAGATGGACAGGGACTGGAAACACCATATATTTT. Its coded protein is CAIRWTGTGNTIYF.